The next 20 T cell receptor beta chains were all read from a single sample in a study of T-cell reconstitution after alpha-beta-depleted transplantation in children. Unique molecular identifiers were incorporated when the TCRbeta library was constructed. Each CDR3 protein gets one entry after TCRdb re-called the PCR reads with MiXCR. Altogether approximately 640,000 distinct CDR3 sequences are present, 16% being singletons, with the ten largest covering 0.8% to 1.1%. The starting material was PBMCs from the stem cell graft donor, obtained from the stem cell graft. These receptors came from a human donor who donated a stem cell graft to a child with acute myeloid leukemia.

This clonotype was found a few times. This chain connects TRBV4-2 to TRBJ2-1; D is uncertain. The CDR3 is 15 amino acids. V lost 0 bases, J lost 1 base, and 7 bases lay in between. CDR1 is LGHNA and CDR2 is YNFKEQ in the germline V gene. For the CDR3, the DNA is TGTGCCAGCAGCCAAGAAGTCTCTTCCTACAATGAGCAGTTCTTC. This encodes CASSQEVSSYNEQFF.

The V and J genes are TRBV7-2 and TRBJ1-6, with 7 nucleotides matching TRBD1. Germline CDR1 is SGHTA and CDR2 is FQGNSA. The CDR3 totals 15 residues. V was pared by 5 bases and J by 7 bases, with 8 bases of the junction left unmatched. The DNA for the CDR3 is TGTGCCAGCAGCGCGCAACAGGGGTCCAATTCACCCCTCCACTTT. Translating it yields CASSAQQGSNSPLHF.

A note on this clonotype: It may be a read error: a sequence one base away is much more abundant. This rearrangement joins TRBV7-2 to TRBJ1-1, with D unclear. With 5 bases removed from V and 3 bases from J, the gap between germline ends came to 10 bases. Germline V gene data show CDR1 as SGHTA and CDR2 as FQGNSA. The CDR3 has 13 residues. The CDR3 nucleotides are TGTGCCAGCAGCCCAAACCGGGACACTGAAGCTTTCTTT. This codes for CASSPNRDTEAFF. Supplemented by reference TRBV7-2 and TRBJ1-1, the full variable domain reads GAGVSQSPSNKVTEKGKDVELRCDPISGHTALYWYRQSLGQGLEFLIYFQGNSAPDKSGLPSDRFSAERTGGSVSTLTIQRTQQEDSAVYLCASSPNRDTEAFFGQGTRLTVV.

The chain employs TRBV29-1 and TRBJ1-1; the D gene is possibly TRBD1 (5 bases). This CDR3 contains 11 residues. V was shortened by 4 bases and J by 5 bases, with 8 bases between the two germline ends. Germline V gene sequence: CDR1 SQVTM, CDR2 ANQGSEA. The CDR3 reads CSVAGETEAFF. CDR3 sequence (DNA): TGCAGCGTTGCGGGGGAGACTGAAGCTTTCTTT. Using reference TRBV29-1 and TRBJ1-1 for the parts outside the CDR3, the full variable domain is SAVISQKPSRDICQRGTSLTIQCQVDSQVTMMFWYRQQPGQSLTLIATANQGSEATYESGFVIDKFPISRPNLTFSTLTVSNMSPEDSSIYLCSVAGETEAFFGQGTRLTVV.

The rearrangement uses TRBV12-3 or TRBV12-4 and TRBJ2-6, with TRBD1 matching 7 bases. V lost 5 bases, J lost 0 bases, and 4 bases stayed unmatched. This CDR3 has 16 residues. The CDR3 region is CASSQSGGSGANVLTF. The CDR3 nucleotides read TGTGCCAGCAGTCAATCAGGGGGCTCTGGGGCCAACGTCCTGACTTTC.

Only a few counts were recorded for this clonotype. The V call is TRBV9, the J call TRBJ2-7, with unresolved D. CDR3 length: 14 residues. V was trimmed by 0 bases and J by 2 bases, leaving 9 bases between them. CDR1 is SGDLS, CDR2 YYNGEE, per germline. The CDR3 DNA reads TGTGCCAGCAGCGTAGGCCCCAACCCCTACGAGCAGTACTTC. Amino acids: CASSVGPNPYEQYF.

This clonotype has ten or more counts. V and J are TRBV25-1 and TRBJ2-5, with TRBD1 identical over 7 bases. There are 11 residues in the CDR3. Germline loops: CDR1 MGHDK, CDR2 SYGVNS. Losses at the gene ends were 11 bases for V and 4 bases for J; bases not matched to a gene: 4. The CDR3 spells CAVAGGETQYF. The DNA of the CDR3 is TGTGCCGTGGCAGGGGGAGAGACCCAGTACTTC.

This clonotype has just one count. V gene TRBV20-1 combines with J gene TRBJ2-2; 13 bases align to TRBD2. The J segment lost 1 base and the V segment lost 3 bases, leaving 5 bases of the junction unmatched. The germline V gene encodes CDR1 DFQATT and CDR2 SNEGSKA (reference sequence). The CDR3 extends over 17 amino acids. CDR3 in amino acids: CSASGTSGAMNTGELFF. CDR3 nucleotides: TGCAGTGCTAGCGGGACTAGCGGGGCCATGAACACCGGGGAGCTGTTTTTT.

This clonotype was recorded at least ten times. The chain recombines TRBV7-2 with TRBJ2-1; 8 nucleotides match TRBD1. This CDR3 has 13 amino acids. Germline-derived CDR1 and CDR2 are SGHTA and FQGNSA. The junction had 3 bases not matched to a gene; V was cut back by 5 bases and J by 6 bases. The CDR3 region has the DNA TGTGCCAGCAGCCTAACAGGGGGCAATGAGCAGTTCTTC. Its protein product is CASSLTGGNEQFF.

This clonotype was observed at least ten times. The CDR3 protein is CSVLHNTEAFF. The CDR3 nucleotides are TGCAGCGTGCTACATAACACTGAAGCTTTCTTT. The chain combines TRBV29-1 with TRBJ1-1; unclear D gene. Trimming removed 6 bases from V and 2 bases from J, with 7 bases in between. Germline assignment: CDR1 SQVTM and CDR2 ANQGSEA. The CDR3 has 11 amino acids.

This clonotype was counted ten times or more. This chain uses TRBV29-1 with TRBJ1-2; no firm D call. The CDR3 sequence is 12 residues long. Trimming removed 5 bases at V and 1 base at J, with 8 bases between. Looked up from germline, CDR1 is SQVTM and CDR2 is ANQGSEA. CDR3 sequence (DNA): TGCAGCGTTTCGGGCGGTAACTATGGCTACACCTTC. Its translation: CSVSGGNYGYTF.

This clonotype was counted at least ten times. The CDR3 region is CSATGTSGQETQYF. The CDR3 DNA reads as TGCAGTGCTACCGGGACTAGCGGGCAAGAGACCCAGTACTTC. V is TRBV20-1 and J is TRBJ2-5; TRBD2 agrees at 12 bases. The CDR3 length is 14 residues. Germline assignment: CDR1 DFQATT and CDR2 SNEGSKA (reference sequence). V was clipped by 4 bases and J by 2 bases; unmatched bases: 2.

The chain carries TRBV5-1 and TRBJ2-5, with 9 nucleotides matching TRBD1. The CDR3 is 16 amino acids. J gave up 4 bases and V 0 bases, and 7 bases lay outside the gene matches. The germline CDR1 and CDR2 sequences are SGHRS and YFSETQ. The chain's CDR3 is CASSLGQQGAGETQYF. CDR3 sequence (DNA): TGCGCCAGCAGCTTGGGACAACAGGGGGCCGGAGAGACCCAGTACTTC.

The rearrangement uses TRBV15 and TRBJ2-2; no definite D call. This CDR3 spans 14 amino acids. Trimming stripped 0 bases from V and 4 bases from J, with 6 bases between. Germline V gene data show CDR1 as LNHNV and CDR2 as YYDKDF (reference sequence). The CDR3 protein is CATSREIATGELFF. The CDR3 region has the DNA TGTGCCACCAGCAGAGAGATAGCCACCGGGGAGCTGTTTTTT.

This rearrangement joins TRBV10-3 to TRBJ2-7; TRBD1 agrees at 9 bases. The CDR3 is 15 residues long. With 6 bases clipped from V and 3 bases from J, the junction kept 9 bases outside the gene matches. Germline values: CDR1 ENHRY, CDR2 SYGVKD. CDR3 region: CAISSTGTGLYEQYF. CDR3 bases: TGTGCCATCAGCAGTACCGGGACAGGGCTCTACGAGCAGTACTTC.

This clonotype was seen repeatedly, ten times or more. The genes are TRBV24-1 and TRBJ2-5, with TRBD1 matching over 9 bases. This CDR3 is 15 amino acids long. Germline V gene lookup returns CDR1 KGHDR and CDR2 SFDVKD. Trimming removed 1 base from V and 2 bases from J; junction bases left unmatched: 1. CDR3 in amino acids: CATSDLGQGQETQYF. The CDR3 DNA follows: TGTGCCACCAGTGATTTAGGACAGGGGCAAGAGACCCAGTACTTC.

The chain has TRBV6-5 and TRBJ2-7; 7 positions agree with TRBD1. The CDR3 loop spans 14 amino acids. Per germline, CDR1 MNHEY and CDR2 SVGAGI. V lost 5 bases to trimming and J lost 1 base; unmatched junction nucleotides: 5. The CDR3 coding sequence is TGTGCCAGCAGTAACCGGGACAGTTCCTACGAGCAGTACGTC. Its protein product is CASSNRDSSYEQYV.

The sample holds one count of this clonotype. V and J are TRBV7-7 and TRBJ2-5; D possibly corresponds to TRBD1 (6 bases). The ends were cut back, 8 bases at V and 1 base at J, with 11 bases in the middle. The CDR3 consists of 13 residues. Germline V gene lookup returns CDR1 SSHAT and CDR2 FNYEAQ (reference sequence). CDR3 loop: CASGGASQETQYF. For the CDR3, the DNA is TGTGCCAGCGGGGGCGCAAGCCAAGAGACCCAGTACTTC. Full variable domain (missing parts from reference TRBV7-7 and TRBJ2-5): GAGVSQSPRYKVTKRGQDVTLRCDPISSHATLYWYQQALGQGPEFLTYFNYEAQPDKSGLPSDRFSAERPEGSISTLTIQRTEQRDSAMYRCASGGASQETQYFGPGTRLLVL.

This clonotype was picked up many times. This chain connects TRBV20-1 to TRBJ2-3; D is uncertain. V lost 3 bases and J 5 bases, leaving 18 bases between the germline ends. CDR3 length: 15 residues. Germline CDR1 is DFQATT and CDR2 is SNEGSKA (reference sequence). This CDR3 reads CSASWQVPKRDTQYF. The CDR3 nucleotides read TGCAGTGCTAGCTGGCAAGTACCCAAGAGAGATACGCAGTATTTT.

This clonotype has a count of ten or more. The chain couples TRBV6-1 to TRBJ2-2; 7 bases match TRBD1. Germline CDR1 is MNHNS and CDR2 is SASEGT. The CDR3 is 13 residues long. V shed 6 bases, J shed 6 bases, and the junction held 4 bases outside the gene matches. As DNA, the CDR3 is TGTGCCAGCAGCCTTACAGGGGCCGGGGAGCTGTTTTTT. Protein sequence: CASSLTGAGELFF.